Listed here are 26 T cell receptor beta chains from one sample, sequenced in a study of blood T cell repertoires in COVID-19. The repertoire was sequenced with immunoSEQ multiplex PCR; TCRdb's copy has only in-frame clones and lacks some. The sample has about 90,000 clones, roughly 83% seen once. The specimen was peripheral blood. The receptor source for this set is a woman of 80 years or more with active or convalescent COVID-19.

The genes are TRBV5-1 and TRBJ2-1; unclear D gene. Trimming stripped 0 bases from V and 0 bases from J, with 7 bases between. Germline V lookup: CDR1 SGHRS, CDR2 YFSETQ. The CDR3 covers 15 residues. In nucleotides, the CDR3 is TGCGCCAGCAGCTTGGATGCGGACTCCTACAATGAGCAGTTCTTC. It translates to CASSLDADSYNEQFF.

The CDR3 nucleotides read TGTGCCAGCTCGCGAAGGTTAGGGGGTAAGGTTGGAGAAAAACTGTTTTTT. Its translation: CASSRRLGGKVGEKLFF. The genes are TRBV18 and TRBJ1-4, with D possibly being TRBD1 (6 bases). The germline V gene encodes CDR1 KGHSH and CDR2 LQKENI. The ends were cut back, 6 bases at V and 8 bases at J, with 25 bases in the middle. The CDR3 runs to 17 residues.

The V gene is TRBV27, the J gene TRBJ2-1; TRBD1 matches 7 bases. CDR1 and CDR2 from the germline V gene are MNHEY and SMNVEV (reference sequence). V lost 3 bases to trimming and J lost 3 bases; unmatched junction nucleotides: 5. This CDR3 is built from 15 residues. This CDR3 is CASSFQGVDYNEQFF. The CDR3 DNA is TGTGCCAGCAGTTTTCAGGGGGTGGACTACAATGAGCAGTTCTTC.

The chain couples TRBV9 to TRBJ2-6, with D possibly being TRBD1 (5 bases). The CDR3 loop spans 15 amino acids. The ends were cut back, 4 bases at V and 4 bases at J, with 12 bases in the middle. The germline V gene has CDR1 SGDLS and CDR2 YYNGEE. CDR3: CASSTGHRGANVLTF. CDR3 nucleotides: TGTGCCAGCAGCACTGGACATCGCGGGGCCAACGTCCTGACTTTC. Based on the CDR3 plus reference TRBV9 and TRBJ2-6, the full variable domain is DSGVTQTPKHLITATGQRVTLRCSPRSGDLSVYWYQQSLDQGLQFLIQYYNGEERAKGNILERFSAQQFPDLHSELNLSSLELGDSALYFCASSTGHRGANVLTFGAGSRLTVL.

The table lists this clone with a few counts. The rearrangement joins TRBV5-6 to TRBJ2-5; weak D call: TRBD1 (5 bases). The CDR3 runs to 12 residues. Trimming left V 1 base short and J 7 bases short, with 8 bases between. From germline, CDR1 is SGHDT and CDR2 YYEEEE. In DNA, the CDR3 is TGTGCCAGCAGCTTGCCCGACAGGACCCAGTACTTC. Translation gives CASSLPDRTQYF.

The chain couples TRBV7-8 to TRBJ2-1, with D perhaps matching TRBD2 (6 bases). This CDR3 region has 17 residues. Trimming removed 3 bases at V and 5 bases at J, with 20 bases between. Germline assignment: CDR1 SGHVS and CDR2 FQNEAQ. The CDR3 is CASSLSSLARGNNEQFF. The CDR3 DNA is TGTGCCAGCAGCTTGTCATCCCTAGCGCGGGGCAACAATGAGCAGTTCTTC.

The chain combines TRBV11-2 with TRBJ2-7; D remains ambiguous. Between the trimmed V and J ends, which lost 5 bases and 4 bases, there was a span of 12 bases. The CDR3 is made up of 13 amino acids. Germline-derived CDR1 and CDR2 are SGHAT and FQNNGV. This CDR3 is CASSPLRMYEQYF. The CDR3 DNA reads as TGTGCCAGCAGCCCCCTGAGGATGTACGAGCAGTACTTC.

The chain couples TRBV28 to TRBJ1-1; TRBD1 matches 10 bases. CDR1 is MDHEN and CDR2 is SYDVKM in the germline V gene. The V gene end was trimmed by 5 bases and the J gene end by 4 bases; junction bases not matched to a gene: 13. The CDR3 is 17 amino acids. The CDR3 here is CASSPPGQGRGVTEAFF. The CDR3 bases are TGTGCCAGCAGTCCGCCGGGACAGGGGCGGGGAGTCACTGAAGCTTTCTTT.

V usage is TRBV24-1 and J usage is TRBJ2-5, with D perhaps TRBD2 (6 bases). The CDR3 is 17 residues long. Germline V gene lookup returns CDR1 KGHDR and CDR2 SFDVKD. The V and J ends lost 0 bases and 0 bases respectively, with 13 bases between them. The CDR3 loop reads CATSDLPRGGDQETQYF. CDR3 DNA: TGTGCCACCAGTGATTTGCCCCGGGGCGGGGACCAAGAGACCCAGTACTTC.

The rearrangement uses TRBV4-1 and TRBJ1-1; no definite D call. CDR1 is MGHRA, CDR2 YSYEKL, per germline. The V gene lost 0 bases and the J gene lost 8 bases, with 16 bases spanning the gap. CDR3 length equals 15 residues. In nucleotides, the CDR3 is TGCGCCAGCAGCCAAGATCTGTCAGGCAAGCTCGAAGCTTTCTTT. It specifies CASSQDLSGKLEAFF.

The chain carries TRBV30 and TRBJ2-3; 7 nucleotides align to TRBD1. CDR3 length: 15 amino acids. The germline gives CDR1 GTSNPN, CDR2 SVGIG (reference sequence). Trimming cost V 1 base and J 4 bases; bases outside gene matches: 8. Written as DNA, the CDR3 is TGTGCCTGGAGTGCAACAGGGGTTGTTGCAGATACGCAGTATTTT. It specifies CAWSATGVVADTQYF.

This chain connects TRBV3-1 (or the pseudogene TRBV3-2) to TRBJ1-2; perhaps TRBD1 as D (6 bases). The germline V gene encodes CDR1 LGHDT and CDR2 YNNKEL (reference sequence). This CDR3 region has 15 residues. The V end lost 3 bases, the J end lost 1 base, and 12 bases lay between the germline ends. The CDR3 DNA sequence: TGTGCCAGCAGCCACAGACAGGTTTATAACTATGGCTACACCTTC. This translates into CASSHRQVYNYGYTF.

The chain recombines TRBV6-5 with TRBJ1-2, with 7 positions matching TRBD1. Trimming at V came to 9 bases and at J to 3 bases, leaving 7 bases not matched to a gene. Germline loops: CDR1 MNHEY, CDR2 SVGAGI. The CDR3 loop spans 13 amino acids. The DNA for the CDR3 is TGTGCCAGTACGACAGGGTATGACTATGGCTACACCTTC. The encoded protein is CASTTGYDYGYTF.

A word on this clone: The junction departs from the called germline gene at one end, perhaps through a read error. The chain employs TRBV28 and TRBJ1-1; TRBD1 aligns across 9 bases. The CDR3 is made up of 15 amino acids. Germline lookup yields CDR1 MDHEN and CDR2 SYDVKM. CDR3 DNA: TGTGTCAGCAGTTTGTACAGGGGGCCGATCACTGAAGCTTTCTTT. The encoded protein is CVSSLYRGPITEAFF.

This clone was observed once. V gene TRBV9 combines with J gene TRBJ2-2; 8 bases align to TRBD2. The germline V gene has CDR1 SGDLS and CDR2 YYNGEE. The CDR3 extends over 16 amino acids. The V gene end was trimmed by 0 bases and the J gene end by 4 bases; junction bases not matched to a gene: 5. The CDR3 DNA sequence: TGTGCCAGCAGCGTAGGCGGGGGGCTTGGCACCGGGGAGCTGTTTTTT. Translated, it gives CASSVGGGLGTGELFF.

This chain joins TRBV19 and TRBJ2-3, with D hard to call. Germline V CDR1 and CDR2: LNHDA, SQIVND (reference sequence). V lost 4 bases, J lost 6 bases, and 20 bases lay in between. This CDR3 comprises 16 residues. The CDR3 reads CASSRRMNLGADTQYF. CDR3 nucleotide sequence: TGTGCCAGTAGTAGACGGATGAACCTAGGAGCGGATACGCAGTATTTT.

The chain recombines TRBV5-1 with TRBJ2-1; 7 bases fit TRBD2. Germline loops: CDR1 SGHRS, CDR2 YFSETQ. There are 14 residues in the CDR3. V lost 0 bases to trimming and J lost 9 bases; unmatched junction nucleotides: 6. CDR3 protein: CASSLEWAGVEQFF. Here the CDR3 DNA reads TGCGCCAGCAGCTTGGAATGGGCGGGAGTTGAGCAGTTCTTC. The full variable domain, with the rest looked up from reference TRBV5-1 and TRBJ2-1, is KAGVTQTPRYLIKTRGQQVTLSCSPISGHRSVSWYQQTPGQGLQFLFEYFSETQRNKGNFPGRFSGRQFSNSRSEMNVSTLELGDSALYLCASSLEWAGVEQFFGPGTRLTVL.

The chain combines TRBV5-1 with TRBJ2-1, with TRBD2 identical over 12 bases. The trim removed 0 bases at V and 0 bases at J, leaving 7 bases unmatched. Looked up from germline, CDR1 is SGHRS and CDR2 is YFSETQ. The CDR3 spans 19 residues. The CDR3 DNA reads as TGCGCCAGCAGCTTGGGGGGACTAGCGGGCCCCAACTCCTACAATGAGCAGTTCTTC. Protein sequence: CASSLGGLAGPNSYNEQFF. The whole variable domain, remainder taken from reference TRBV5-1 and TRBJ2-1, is KAGVTQTPRYLIKTRGQQVTLSCSPISGHRSVSWYQQTPGQGLQFLFEYFSETQRNKGNFPGRFSGRQFSNSRSEMNVSTLELGDSALYLCASSLGGLAGPNSYNEQFFGPGTRLTVL.

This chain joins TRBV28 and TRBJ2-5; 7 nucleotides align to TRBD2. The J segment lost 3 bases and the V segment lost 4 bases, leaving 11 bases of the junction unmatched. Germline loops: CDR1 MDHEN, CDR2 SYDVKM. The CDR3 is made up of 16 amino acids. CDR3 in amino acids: CASSSHGLAEEETQYF. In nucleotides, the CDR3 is TGTGCCAGCAGTTCCCACGGGCTAGCGGAGGAAGAGACCCAGTACTTC.

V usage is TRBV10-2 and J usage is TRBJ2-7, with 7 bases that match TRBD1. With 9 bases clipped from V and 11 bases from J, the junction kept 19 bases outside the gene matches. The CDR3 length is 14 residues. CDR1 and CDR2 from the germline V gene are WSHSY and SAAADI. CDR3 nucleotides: TGCGCCAGTTCTTCGTACAGGGGCCCGGGGTTGGAGTACTTC. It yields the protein CASSSYRGPGLEYF.

The CDR3 DNA sequence: TGTGCCAGCAGCCAAGAGGGATTCAGGGCGGGGGACTATGGCTACACCTTC. This encodes CASSQEGFRAGDYGYTF. The rearrangement links TRBV3-1 (or the pseudogene TRBV3-2) to TRBJ1-2, with a tentative D call TRBD1 (5 bases). The CDR3 loop spans 17 amino acids. Germline CDR1 reads LGHDT; CDR2 reads YNNKEL (reference sequence). V shed 0 bases and J shed 3 bases, with 17 bases lying between them.

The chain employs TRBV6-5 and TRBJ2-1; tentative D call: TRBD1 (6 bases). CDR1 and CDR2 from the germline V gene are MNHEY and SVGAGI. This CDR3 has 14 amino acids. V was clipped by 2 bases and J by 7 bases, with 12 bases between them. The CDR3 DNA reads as TGTGCCAGCAGTTACCGGCAGGGGTATAATGAGCAGTTCTTC. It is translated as CASSYRQGYNEQFF.

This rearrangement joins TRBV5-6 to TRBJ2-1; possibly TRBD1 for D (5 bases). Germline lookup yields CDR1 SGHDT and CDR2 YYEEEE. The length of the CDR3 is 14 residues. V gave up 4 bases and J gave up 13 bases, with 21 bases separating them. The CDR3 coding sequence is TGTGCCAGCAGCCCTGGGTGGGCGGACACCAGCCAGTTCTTC. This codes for CASSPGWADTSQFF.

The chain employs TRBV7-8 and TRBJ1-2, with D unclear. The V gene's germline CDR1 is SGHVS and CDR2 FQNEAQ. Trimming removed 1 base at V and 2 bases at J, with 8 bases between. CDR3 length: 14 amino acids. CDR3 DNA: TGTGCCAGCAGCTTAGGTGGTCAGAACTATGGCTACACCTTC. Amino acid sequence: CASSLGGQNYGYTF.

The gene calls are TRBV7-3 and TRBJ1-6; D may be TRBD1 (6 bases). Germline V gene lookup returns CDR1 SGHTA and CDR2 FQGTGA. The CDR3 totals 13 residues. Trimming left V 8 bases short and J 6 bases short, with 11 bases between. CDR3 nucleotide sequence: TGTGCCAGCGCCACAGGGCGTAATTCACCCCTCCACTTT. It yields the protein CASATGRNSPLHF.

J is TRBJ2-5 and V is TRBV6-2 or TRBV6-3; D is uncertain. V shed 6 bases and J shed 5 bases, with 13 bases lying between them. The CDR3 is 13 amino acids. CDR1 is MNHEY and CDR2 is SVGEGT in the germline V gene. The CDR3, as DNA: TGTGCCAGCAGCCCTAACCCCCGGGAGACCCAGTACTTC. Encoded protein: CASSPNPRETQYF.